The next 27 T cell receptor beta chains were all read from a single sample in a study of Graves' ophthalmopathy and Graves' hyperthyroidism. Scientists amplified the TCR beta CDR3 regions from RNA transcripts. First-round RT-PCR relied on HTBI primers, and a second-round multiplex PCR came next. Each CDR3 protein is one row after TCRdb ran MiXCR on the multiplex PCR reads. The table lists a few hundred thousand distinct CDR3 sequences, approximately 18% of them singletons. The sample consisted of peripheral blood. These receptors were obtained from an adult woman with stable Graves' hyperthyroidism.

There are many counts of this clonotype. CDR3 sequence: CASGQANYGYTF. CDR3 nucleotide sequence: TGTGCCAGCGGTCAGGCGAACTATGGCTACACCTTC. The chain links TRBV11-2 to TRBJ1-2; no definite D call. Deletions cut 8 bases from V and 2 bases from J, with 9 bases between. Germline CDR1 reads SGHAT; CDR2 reads FQNNGV. The CDR3 contains 12 residues.

The J gene is TRBJ1-1, the V gene TRBV29-1, with a weak D call TRBD1 (5 bases). V dropped 2 bases and J dropped 3 bases, with 13 bases sitting between them. This CDR3 comprises 14 residues. Germline V gene data show CDR1 as SQVTM and CDR2 as ANQGSEA. The CDR3 sequence: CSVENRGPYTEAFF. The CDR3 bases are TGCAGCGTTGAAAACCGGGGCCCTTACACTGAAGCTTTCTTT. Full variable domain (rest looked up from reference TRBV29-1 and TRBJ1-1): SAVISQKPSRDICQRGTSLTIQCQVDSQVTMMFWYRQQPGQSLTLIATANQGSEATYESGFVIDKFPISRPNLTFSTLTVSNMSPEDSSIYLCSVENRGPYTEAFFGQGTRLTVV.

This CDR3 is CASSQRTGGAYEQYF. The CDR3 DNA reads as TGTGCCAGCAGCCAAAGGACAGGTGGGGCCTACGAGCAGTACTTC. This chain connects TRBV14 to TRBJ2-7; 7 bases agree with TRBD1. This CDR3 comprises 15 residues. J was trimmed by 2 bases and V by 2 bases; bases with no gene match: 6. Looked up from germline, CDR1 is SGHDN and CDR2 is FVKESK.

This clonotype was detected only a few times. The chain joins TRBV7-9 to TRBJ1-1, with D possibly matching TRBD1 (5 bases). CDR1 is SEHNR, CDR2 FQNEAQ, per germline (reference sequence). V dropped 5 bases and J dropped 1 base, with 11 bases sitting between them. The CDR3 is 14 residues long. In nucleotides, the CDR3 is TGTGCCAGCAGCGGGGGACTACCGAACACTGAAGCTTTCTTT. Translating it yields CASSGGLPNTEAFF. The full variable domain, completed using reference TRBV7-9 and TRBJ1-1, is DTGVSQNPRHKITKRGQNVTFRCDPISEHNRLYWYRQTLGQGPEFLTYFQNEAQLEKSRLLSDRFSAERPKGSFSTLEIQRTEQGDSAMYLCASSGGLPNTEAFFGQGTRLTVV.

The V and J genes are TRBV27 and TRBJ1-2, with 8 bases identical to TRBD1. V lost 3 bases, J lost 5 bases, and 14 bases stayed unmatched. In germline, CDR1 is MNHEY, CDR2 SMNVEV (reference sequence). CDR3 length: 17 residues. This CDR3 reads CASSFGDRRAPPYGYTF. CDR3 DNA: TGTGCCAGCAGTTTCGGGGACAGGCGTGCACCGCCTTATGGCTACACCTTC.

This clonotype was counted only a few times. V is TRBV5-6 and J is TRBJ2-7; 10 nucleotides align to TRBD1. CDR1 is SGHDT, CDR2 YYEEEE, per germline. V lost 3 bases to trimming and J lost 3 bases; unmatched junction nucleotides: 6. CDR3 length: 15 residues. CDR3 sequence: CASSWRTGGVYEQYF. The DNA of the CDR3 is TGTGCCAGCAGCTGGAGGACAGGGGGAGTCTACGAGCAGTACTTC.

The chain employs TRBV20-1 and TRBJ2-7; D may be TRBD2 (6 bases). The CDR3 is made up of 15 amino acids. Germline loops: CDR1 DFQATT, CDR2 SNEGSKA (reference sequence). V lost 1 base and J 3 bases, leaving 16 bases between the germline ends. CDR3 region: CSARAPGGAGYEQYF. The DNA of the CDR3 is TGCAGTGCTAGAGCTCCCGGGGGAGCAGGCTACGAGCAGTACTTC.

This clonotype came up many times. This chain joins TRBV30 and TRBJ2-7; D gene ambiguous. Germline CDR1 reads GTSNPN; CDR2 reads SVGIG (reference sequence). CDR3 length: 12 amino acids. V lost 0 bases to trimming and J lost 4 bases, with 7 bases between them. The CDR3 DNA is TGTGCCTGGAGTGTTGGCGAGTACGAGCAGTACTTC. Amino acids: CAWSVGEYEQYF.

This clonotype was seen many times. The chain uses TRBV6-1 and TRBJ1-2; D unclear. V lost 1 base to trimming and J lost 2 bases, with 14 bases between them. This CDR3 has 16 residues. Germline V gene data show CDR1 as MNHNS and CDR2 as SASEGT. The CDR3 coding sequence is TGTGCCAGCAGTGAAGTCTATCGGCAGGCGAACTATGGCTACACCTTC. Protein product: CASSEVYRQANYGYTF.

This clonotype was picked up many times. This chain links TRBV27 with TRBJ2-7, with TRBD1 matching 7 bases. The CDR3 spans 14 residues. Trimming removed 5 bases from V and 3 bases from J; junction bases left unmatched: 7. Germline V gene sequence: CDR1 MNHEY, CDR2 SMNVEV (reference sequence). The CDR3 nucleotides are TGTGCCAGCAGTCCCGGGACAGAGATCTACGAGCAGTACTTC. Its translation: CASSPGTEIYEQYF.

This clonotype was recorded at least ten times. The chain recombines TRBV6-5 with TRBJ1-1; D uncertain. Trimming pared 2 bases from V and 3 bases from J, leaving 4 bases between. CDR1 and CDR2 from the germline V gene are MNHEY and SVGAGI. The CDR3 contains 12 residues. CDR3 loop: CASSYGDTEAFF. CDR3 sequence (DNA): TGTGCCAGCAGTTACGGGGACACTGAAGCTTTCTTT.

This clonotype was recorded at least ten times. This sequence joins TRBV20-1 and TRBJ2-7; TRBD1 aligns across 8 bases. The CDR3 runs 15 residues. CDR1 and CDR2 from the germline V gene are DFQATT and SNEGSKA (reference sequence). V shed 0 bases and J 0 bases; nucleotides not matched to a gene: 4. CDR3 amino acids: CSARDWTGPSYEQYF. CDR3 in DNA: TGCAGTGCTAGAGATTGGACAGGGCCCTCCTACGAGCAGTACTTC.

This clonotype was found many times. V and J are TRBV24-1 and TRBJ1-5; perhaps TRBD1 as D (6 bases). The CDR3 consists of 14 residues. Trimming took off 3 bases at V and 7 bases at J, with 12 bases between the two ends. Germline CDR1 reads KGHDR; CDR2 reads SFDVKD. CDR3 residues: CATSDGGGGQPQHF. In DNA, the CDR3 is TGTGCCACCAGTGATGGAGGAGGGGGACAGCCCCAGCATTTT.

Concerning this clonotype itself: Being one base from a much bigger clone, this may be a read error. The V and J genes are TRBV27 and TRBJ1-5, with a weak D call TRBD1 (6 bases). The CDR3 spans 14 residues. Germline-derived CDR1 and CDR2 are MNHEY and SMNVEV (reference sequence). Trimming pared 6 bases from V and 10 bases from J, leaving 19 bases between. The CDR3 DNA reads TGTGCCAGCAGACTTCAGGGAGGGGGTCACCCCCAGCATTTT. Translation: CASRLQGGGHPQHF.

Many counts were recorded for this clonotype. This chain uses TRBV6-5 with TRBJ2-7; D not certain. With 4 bases removed from V and 3 bases from J, the gap between germline ends came to 10 bases. In germline, CDR1 is MNHEY, CDR2 SVGAGI. There are 13 residues in the CDR3. The CDR3: CASSWAIRYEQYF. In nucleotides, the CDR3 is TGTGCCAGCAGTTGGGCCATTCGCTACGAGCAGTACTTC.

This clonotype was found many times. This chain uses TRBV6-7 with TRBJ2-7; D may be TRBD2 (5 bases). TRBV6-7 is known as an ORF, though its function is uncertain. V gave up 2 bases and J gave up 3 bases, with 17 bases separating them. The CDR3 is made up of 16 amino acids. The chain's CDR3 is CASSYRRAPAGYEQYF. CDR3 bases: TGTGCCAGCAGTTACCGCCGGGCGCCGGCGGGCTACGAGCAGTACTTC.

The table lists this clonotype with many counts. The chain couples TRBV7-2 to TRBJ2-7, with 7 bases that match TRBD1. J was trimmed by 1 base and V by 1 base; bases with no gene match: 4. Per germline, CDR1 SGHTA and CDR2 FQGNSA. This CDR3 is built from 15 residues. DNA for the CDR3: TGTGCCAGCAGCTTAGAAGGGACAGCTTCCTACGAGCAGTACTTC. It yields the protein CASSLEGTASYEQYF.

This clonotype was observed a few times. Just one base apart from a much larger clone, this may be a read error. Since no conserved phenylalanine or tryptophan closes the CDR3, a read error is the likely cause. The chain links TRBV20-1 to TRBJ1-5; D gene unclear. CDR1 DFQATT and CDR2 SNEGSKA come from the germline V gene (reference sequence). Trimming removed 4 bases at V and 7 bases at J, with 23 bases between. There are 16 residues in the CDR3. The CDR3 sequence is CSAIRHVGTLGQPQHL. The DNA for the CDR3 is TGCAGTGCTATAAGGCACGTAGGTACCTTGGGACAGCCCCAGCATTTG.

The table lists this clonotype with many counts. The V call is TRBV30, the J call TRBJ2-7; D is ambiguous. V shed 0 bases and J shed 5 bases, with 17 bases lying between them. Germline values: CDR1 GTSNPN, CDR2 SVGIG (reference sequence). The CDR3 is made up of 15 amino acids. CDR3 sequence reads: CAWSVAALGTDEQYF. The CDR3 DNA is TGTGCCTGGAGTGTTGCAGCACTGGGCACGGACGAGCAGTACTTC.

The rearrangement links TRBV7-2 to TRBJ2-7, with 11 bases aligning to TRBD2. Germline V CDR1 and CDR2: SGHTA, FQGNSA. With V trimmed by 0 bases and J by 4 bases, 2 bases remained unmatched. This CDR3 has 15 amino acids. DNA of the CDR3: TGTGCCAGCAGCTTAGCTAGCGGGAGGGGTTACGAGCAGTACTTC. Its protein is CASSLASGRGYEQYF.

Note on this clonotype: This could be a read error, since a much larger clone is one nucleotide away. This chain uses TRBV29-1 with TRBJ2-2, with D possibly matching TRBD2 (6 bases). This CDR3 comprises 11 residues. Germline-derived CDR1 and CDR2 are SQVTM and ANQGSEA. Here the CDR3 reads CSSQFGGVLFF. As DNA, the CDR3 is TGCAGCTCCCAATTCGGCGGGGTGCTGTTTTTT.

Many counts were recorded for this clonotype. V usage is TRBV18 and J usage is TRBJ1-1, with D unresolved. The CDR3 runs to 12 residues. V was clipped by 0 bases and J by 6 bases, with 5 bases between them. The germline gives CDR1 KGHSH, CDR2 LQKENI. CDR3 DNA: TGTGCCAGCTCACCACCAGGGTCTGAAGCTTTCTTT. It is translated as CASSPPGSEAFF.

This clonotype was recorded at least ten times. The gene calls are TRBV6-1 and TRBJ2-7, with D perhaps matching TRBD1 (6 bases). CDR3 length: 12 residues. V lost 6 bases to trimming and J lost 3 bases, with 9 bases between them. CDR1 and CDR2 (germline): MNHNS, SASEGT. For the CDR3, the DNA is TGTGCCAGCAGGAAGACAGGCTACGAGCAGTACTTC. This encodes CASRKTGYEQYF.

The chain has TRBV6-1 and TRBJ1-5, with 7 bases that match TRBD1. The ends lost 5 bases at V and 5 bases at J; junction bases unmatched: 6. CDR1 is MNHNS and CDR2 is SASEGT in the germline V gene. The CDR3 covers 14 residues. This CDR3 reads CASSLTGWDQPQHF. The DNA of the CDR3 is TGTGCCAGCAGTCTGACAGGGTGGGATCAGCCCCAGCATTTT.

This clonotype was seen ten or more times. The CDR3 DNA sequence: TGCAGTGCCCCTAGCGGGAGGGACCAAGAGACCCAGTACTTC. Protein: CSAPSGRDQETQYF. The V and J genes are TRBV20-1 and TRBJ2-5; 12 nucleotides match TRBD2. Germline CDR1 and CDR2: DFQATT and SNEGSKA (reference sequence). The CDR3 has 14 residues. The J segment lost 0 bases and the V segment lost 6 bases, leaving 2 bases of the junction unmatched.

The table lists this clonotype with many counts. The rearrangement links TRBV29-1 to TRBJ1-2; D gene uncertain. Trimming cost V 8 bases and J 8 bases, with 15 bases left between them. The V gene's germline CDR1 is SQVTM and CDR2 ANQGSEA. This CDR3 is built from 11 residues. CDR3 loop: CSFYSFDGYTF. DNA for the CDR3: TGCAGCTTCTACAGCTTTGACGGCTACACCTTC. The complete variable domain, with remaining parts taken from reference TRBV29-1 and TRBJ1-2, reads SAVISQKPSRDICQRGTSLTIQCQVDSQVTMMFWYRQQPGQSLTLIATANQGSEATYESGFVIDKFPISRPNLTFSTLTVSNMSPEDSSIYLCSFYSFDGYTFGSGTRLTVV.

This clonotype was observed a few times. This chain links TRBV11-1 with TRBJ2-3; the match to TRBD1 covers 7 bases. The V gene end was trimmed by 5 bases and the J gene end by 2 bases; junction bases not matched to a gene: 7. The CDR3 contains 15 residues. Germline V gene sequence: CDR1 SGHAT, CDR2 FQDESV (reference sequence). The CDR3 DNA reads TGTGCCAGCAGCCGCCGGACAGGATTCACAGATACGCAGTATTTT. It encodes CASSRRTGFTDTQYF.